This T cell receptor (beta chain) was sequenced during a study of cytomegalovirus exposure and HLA in healthy donors. Study summary: In terms of ancestry, the Caucasian-associated cluster contained roughly four fifths of the roughly 400 genotyped donors.

Details on this clone: Its antigen is unidentified.

Broader study findings: The study found most TCR sequences rare, yet found some public TCRs in many donors. Later, an analysis showed that TCR beta chains associated with HLA were more clonally expanded than others that were equally common.

The PCR ran on 60 Vbeta and 13 Jbeta primers. Produced via immunoSEQ multiplex PCR; TCRdb's table is partial and in-frame only. The table has some 60,000 clones, approximately 83% seen once. V lost 5 bases and J lost 0, with 21 bases in between. CDR1 and CDR2 (germline): SGDLS, YYNGEE. The CDR3 runs to 17 residues. Sequenced sample: PBMCs. The genes are TRBV9 and TRBJ2-7; D possibly corresponds to TRBD2 (6 bases). The sequence came from a human donor in good health. In DNA, the CDR3 is TGTGCCAGCAGTTCCGGGACTGACTACGACGGCTCCTACGAGCAGTACTTC. Translation: CASSSGTDYDGSYEQYF.